Many counts were recorded for the clone carrying this T cell receptor beta chain. A read error may produce the germline difference seen at one junction end. The data were obtained in a study of molecular identifiers for immune sequencing clone quantification. Sorting recovered naive CD8 T cells on a CD8+CD4-CCR7+CD45RA+ profile. TCRdb reprocessed the PCR reads with MiXCR, giving one entry per CDR3 protein. The sample yields 40,000 to 50,000 distinct CDR3 sequences, approximately 21% seen once. Germline V gene sequence: CDR1 SEHNR, CDR2 FQNEAQ (reference sequence). The CDR3 spans 14 residues. This clonotype originated in a human donor in good health. Some libraries in this study had Jurkat cell RNA spiked in. Specimen: naive CD8+ T cells from blood, with Jurkat cell RNA spiked in. Subset defined: FACS-sorted CD8+CD4-CCR7+CD45RA+ naive T cells. J is TRBJ1-5 and V is TRBV7-9, with 7 bases matching TRBD1. CDR3 sequence (DNA): TGTGCCAGCAGCTTAAAAGGGGGCAACCAGCCCCAGCATTTT. It yields the protein CASSLKGGNQPQHF.